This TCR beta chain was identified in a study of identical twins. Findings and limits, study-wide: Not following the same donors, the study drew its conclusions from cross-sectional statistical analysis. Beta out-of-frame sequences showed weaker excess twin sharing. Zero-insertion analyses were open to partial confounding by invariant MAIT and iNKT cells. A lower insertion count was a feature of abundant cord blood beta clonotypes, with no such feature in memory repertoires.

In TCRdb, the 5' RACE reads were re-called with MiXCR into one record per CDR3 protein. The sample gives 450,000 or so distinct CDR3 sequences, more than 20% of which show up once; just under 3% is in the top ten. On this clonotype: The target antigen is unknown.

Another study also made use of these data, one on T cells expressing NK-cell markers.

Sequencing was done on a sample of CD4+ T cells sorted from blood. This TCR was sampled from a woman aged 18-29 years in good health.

The CDR3 nucleotides are TGCAGTGCTAGTTGGGGGGGCCGCTACAATGAGCAGTTCTTC. This translates into CSASWGGRYNEQFF. The rearrangement uses TRBV20-1 and TRBJ2-1; TRBD2 is a possible D gene (7 bases). CDR3 length: 14 residues. CDR1 and CDR2 (germline): DFQATT, SNEGSKA (reference sequence). V shed 3 bases and J shed 3 bases, with 12 bases lying between them.